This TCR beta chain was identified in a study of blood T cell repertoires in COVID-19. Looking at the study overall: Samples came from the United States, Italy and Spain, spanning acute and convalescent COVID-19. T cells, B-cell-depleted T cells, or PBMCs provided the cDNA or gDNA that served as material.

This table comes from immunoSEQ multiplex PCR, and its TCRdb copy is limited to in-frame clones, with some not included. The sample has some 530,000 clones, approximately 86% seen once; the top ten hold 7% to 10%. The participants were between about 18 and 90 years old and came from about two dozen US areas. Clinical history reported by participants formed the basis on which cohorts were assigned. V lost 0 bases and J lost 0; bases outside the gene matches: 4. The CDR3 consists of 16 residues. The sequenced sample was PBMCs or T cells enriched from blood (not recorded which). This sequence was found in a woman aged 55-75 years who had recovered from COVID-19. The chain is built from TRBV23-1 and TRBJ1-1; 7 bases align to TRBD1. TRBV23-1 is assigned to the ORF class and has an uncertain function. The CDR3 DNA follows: TGCGCCAGCAGTCAATCTCAGGGGGAGATGAACACTGAAGCTTTCTTT. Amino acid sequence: CASSQSQGEMNTEAFF.